Detailed here is one T cell receptor (beta chain). This sample was included in a study of T cell responses to AZD1222 COVID-19 vaccine. Only in-frame clones appear in the TCRdb table, and some are missing; sequencing was by immunoSEQ multiplex PCR. The table lists approximately 150,000 clones, about 92% of them singletons. The germline V and J ends were trimmed by 6 bases and 11 bases, with 19 bases remaining between them. This CDR3 is 13 amino acids long. CDR1 and CDR2 from the germline V gene are LNHNV and YYDKDF (reference sequence). The chain joins TRBV15 to TRBJ1-1; D is unclear. Sequencing used peripheral blood, obtained 28 days after the second AZD1222 dose. The receptor's source is an adult who received the AZD1222 COVID-19 vaccine. In DNA, the CDR3 is TGTGCCACCAGAACAACCCCCGTCGACAAGGCTTTCTTT. Amino acids: CATRTTPVDKAFF.